The 19 T cell receptor beta chains in this list originate from one sample, sequenced in a study of human T cells and chemical hapten exposure. A single record per CDR3 protein comes from TCRdb applying MiXCR to the RACE reads. The sample contains approximately 350,000 distinct CDR3 sequences, about 6.9% of which appear only once. Stated time point: patch test 2, 6 weeks after DPC sensitization. The treatment here: therapeutic diphenylcyclopropenone sensitization with weekly scalp DPC. Material: whole blood, obtained in connection with sensitization to the hapten diphenylcyclopropenone (DPC). The receptors stem from a woman aged 18-29 years with alopecia areata. Some clones in this sample may be carry-over from other donors' samples.

This clonotype appeared a few times. In DNA, the CDR3 is TGTGCCAGCAGCTGGGGGTGGATGGATGGCGATACGCAGTATTTT. This sequence encodes CASSWGWMDGDTQYF. The rearrangement links TRBV11-2 to TRBJ2-3; perhaps D is TRBD1 or TRBD2 (5 bases each). The CDR3 is made up of 15 amino acids. V lost 4 bases to trimming and J lost 6 bases, with 17 bases between them. Germline lookup yields CDR1 SGHAT and CDR2 FQNNGV.

To note about this clonotype: This may be a read error: a much more frequent sequence differs by one nucleotide. The chain joins TRBV11-2 to TRBJ2-3, with a tentative D call TRBD2 (5 bases). This CDR3 region has 14 residues. Germline V gene lookup returns CDR1 SGHAT and CDR2 FQNNGV. The CDR3 here is CVSSLGLTTDTQYF. CDR3 sequence (DNA): TGTGTCAGCAGCTTAGGACTCACGACAGATACGCAGTATTTT.

This clonotype was detected only a few times. The chain carries TRBV20-1 and TRBJ2-3; TRBD1 matches at 9 bases. V trimming: 5 bases; J trimming: 0 bases; junction bases outside the gene matches: 15. The length of the CDR3 is 18 residues. Germline V gene sequence: CDR1 DFQATT, CDR2 SNEGSKA (reference sequence). The CDR3 nucleotides are TGCAGTGCTTCCGAACAGGGGGCTAGGATCTACAGCACAGATACGCAGTATTTT. Translated: CSASEQGARIYSTDTQYF.

This clonotype was seen at least ten times. V usage is TRBV7-2 and J usage is TRBJ2-7; TRBD1 agrees at 9 bases. CDR1 and CDR2 from the germline V gene are SGHTA and FQGNSA. With 4 bases clipped from V and 2 bases from J, the junction kept 12 bases outside the gene matches. The CDR3 has 17 amino acids. CDR3 sequence reads: CASSSLVVRDRAYEQYF. In DNA, the CDR3 is TGTGCCAGCAGCTCCCTTGTTGTTAGGGACAGGGCCTACGAGCAGTACTTC.

This clonotype was seen many times. The chain uses TRBV6-2 or TRBV6-3 and TRBJ1-5, with 7 bases matching TRBD1. The V gene end was trimmed by 6 bases and the J gene end by 5 bases; junction bases not matched to a gene: 4. The CDR3 runs 13 residues. In germline, CDR1 is MNHEY, CDR2 SVGEGT. The CDR3 is CASRIRGDQPQHF. In DNA, the CDR3 is TGTGCCAGCAGAATCAGGGGGGATCAGCCCCAGCATTTT.

This clonotype was counted only a few times. V gene TRBV19 combines with J gene TRBJ2-6, with 7 bases matching TRBD1. J was trimmed by 1 base and V by 4 bases; bases with no gene match: 10. Germline CDR1 reads LNHDA; CDR2 reads SQIVND (reference sequence). The CDR3 is 18 amino acids. Here the CDR3 DNA reads TGTGCCAGTAGTAAACTGCCGGGACAGAGATCTGGGGCCAACGTCCTGACTTTC. Translation gives CASSKLPGQRSGANVLTF.

The sample holds a few counts of this clonotype. V and J are TRBV27 and TRBJ1-6, with D possibly being TRBD1 (5 bases). This CDR3 has 16 amino acids. In germline, CDR1 is MNHEY, CDR2 SMNVEV (reference sequence). Deletions cut 8 bases from V and 5 bases from J, with 19 bases between. The CDR3: CASSPSSGVDNSPLHF. CDR3 in DNA: TGTGCCAGCTCTCCTTCTTCGGGGGTAGATAATTCACCCCTCCACTTT.

There are a few counts of this clonotype. The V gene is TRBV12-3 or TRBV12-4, the J gene TRBJ2-5, with TRBD2 matching over 13 bases. This CDR3 has 15 amino acids. J lost 10 bases, V lost 6 bases, and 11 bases had no gene match. CDR3 sequence (DNA): TGTGCCAGCAGCCTTTCGACTAGCGGGGGGCCCCTCCAGTACTTC. Its protein product is CASSLSTSGGPLQYF.

This clonotype was seen at least ten times. The DNA of the CDR3 is TGCAGCGTTGCGGGACCCCCTTCCCGCGGCTACACCTTC. This codes for CSVAGPPSRGYTF. The chain carries TRBV29-1 and TRBJ1-2, with D possibly TRBD1 on 5 matching bases. The CDR3 is made up of 13 amino acids. The germline V and J ends were trimmed by 4 bases and 8 bases, with 17 bases remaining between them. From germline, CDR1 is SQVTM and CDR2 ANQGSEA.

This chain links TRBV29-1 with TRBJ2-5, with a possible D match to TRBD1 (6 bases). The V end was cut by 1 base, the J end by 3 bases, with 15 bases between. Per germline, CDR1 SQVTM and CDR2 ANQGSEA. This CDR3 comprises 15 residues. CDR3 in DNA: TGCAGCGTTGAAGGGACGGACAGTGCAGAAGAGACCCAGTACTTC. It codes for CSVEGTDSAEETQYF.

In its sample, this clonotype was seen many times. An end of the junction differs from the germline gene, which may be a read error. The V and J genes are TRBV6-4 and TRBJ2-3; TRBD2 is a possible D gene (7 bases). The CDR3 covers 16 residues. CDR1 and CDR2 from the germline V gene are MRHNA and SNTAGT. CDR3 residues: CATSSRSGGGQDTQYF. CDR3 sequence (DNA): TGTGCCACCAGTTCCCGGTCGGGGGGTGGACAGGATACGCAGTATTTT.

This CDR3 reads CASSLPPYTDTQYF. The CDR3 DNA sequence: TGTGCCAGCAGTTTACCTCCCTACACAGATACGCAGTATTTT. The chain uses TRBV12-3 or TRBV12-4 and TRBJ2-3; D is unresolved. Trimming cost V 2 bases and J 2 bases, with 8 bases left between them. The length of the CDR3 is 14 residues.

Ten or more counts support this clonotype. This chain joins TRBV5-1 and TRBJ1-2; 8 nucleotides align to TRBD1. The CDR3 is 15 amino acids. Germline V gene sequence: CDR1 SGHRS, CDR2 YFSETQ. V was pared by 4 bases and J by 5 bases, with 10 bases of the junction left unmatched. For the CDR3, the DNA is TGCGCCAGCAGCCCCCGCGTGGGACAGGCATATGGCTACACCTTC. It is translated as CASSPRVGQAYGYTF.

This clonotype was counted between two and nine times. The chain joins TRBV20-1 to TRBJ2-7, with D unclear. This CDR3 has 13 residues. Looked up from germline, CDR1 is DFQATT and CDR2 is SNEGSKA (reference sequence). V was shortened by 1 base and J by 0 bases, with 7 bases between the two germline ends. The CDR3 DNA reads as TGCAGTGCTAGAGCAAGAGACTCCTACGAGCAGTACTTC. This gives the protein CSARARDSYEQYF.

The chain employs TRBV29-1 and TRBJ2-4; 10 bases are shared with TRBD1. Germline V gene sequence: CDR1 SQVTM, CDR2 ANQGSEA. The CDR3 runs 13 residues. The ends lost 5 bases at V and 5 bases at J; junction bases unmatched: 3. The CDR3 sequence: CSVTGTGENIQYF. CDR3 DNA sequence: TGCAGCGTTACCGGGACAGGGGAAAACATTCAGTACTTC.

This clonotype has ten or more counts. V is TRBV3-1 and J is TRBJ1-1; TRBD1 agrees at 11 bases. This CDR3 is built from 15 residues. CDR1 and CDR2 from the germline V gene are LGHDT and YNNKEL (reference sequence). After removal of 0 bases from V and 10 bases from J, the junction contained 7 bases not matched to a gene. The CDR3 DNA follows: TGTGCCAGCAGCCAAGATTCAACGGGACAGGGGGGAGCTTTCTTT. As protein: CASSQDSTGQGGAFF. Supplemented by reference TRBV3-1 and TRBJ1-1, the full variable domain reads DTAVSQTPKYLVTQMGNDKSIKCEQNLGHDTMYWYKQDSKKFLKIMFSYNNKELIINETVPNRFSPKSPDKAHLNLHINSLELGDSAVYFCASSQDSTGQGGAFFGQGTRLTVV.

The rearrangement joins TRBV5-1 to TRBJ2-1, with TRBD2 matching over 8 bases. Germline trimming cut 4 bases from V and 5 bases from J; bases unmatched to any gene: 11. Germline CDR1 reads SGHRS; CDR2 reads YFSETQ. The CDR3 runs to 16 residues. CDR3 sequence reads: CASSLVAGGLDNEQFF. For the CDR3, the DNA is TGCGCCAGCAGCCTGGTGGCGGGGGGACTAGACAATGAGCAGTTCTTC.

This clonotype was detected ten times or more. V is TRBV10-3 and J is TRBJ1-2; unclear D gene. Germline CDR1 is ENHRY and CDR2 is SYGVKD. Trimming cost V 3 bases and J 6 bases, with 11 bases left between them. The CDR3 has 13 amino acids. The CDR3 nucleotides read TGTGCCATCAGTGAATTTGAGAGGGATGGCTACACCTTC. Amino acids: CAISEFERDGYTF.

This clonotype was counted many times. The rearrangement joins TRBV13 to TRBJ2-1; 7 nucleotides agree with TRBD1. The CDR3 is 18 amino acids. After removal of 5 bases from V and 6 bases from J, the junction contained 19 bases not matched to a gene. Germline values: CDR1 PRHDT, CDR2 FYEKMQ (reference sequence). The CDR3 DNA reads TGTGCCAGCAGCCCCCCGGTCGCAGGGGATTGGACAGGCAATGAGCAGTTCTTC. This codes for CASSPPVAGDWTGNEQFF.